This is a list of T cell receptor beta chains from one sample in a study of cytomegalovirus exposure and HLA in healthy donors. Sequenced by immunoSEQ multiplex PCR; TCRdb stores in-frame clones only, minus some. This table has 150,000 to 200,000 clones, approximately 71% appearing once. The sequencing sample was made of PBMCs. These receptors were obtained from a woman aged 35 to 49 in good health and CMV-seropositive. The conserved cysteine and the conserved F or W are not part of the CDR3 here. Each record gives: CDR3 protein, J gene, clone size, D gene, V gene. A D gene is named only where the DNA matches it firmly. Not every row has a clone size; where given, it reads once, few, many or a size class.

CDR3: ASSTRTGTAPSNYGYT
J: TRBJ1-2
size: .
D: TRBD1
V: TRBV19

CDR3: ASSPVVGLNTEAF
J: TRBJ1-1
size: .
D: .
V: TRBV18

CDR3: ASSRVGANVLT
J: TRBJ2-6
size: .
D: .
V: TRBV5-4

CDR3: ASSVDGLEAF
J: TRBJ1-1
size: .
D: .
V: TRBV19

CDR3: ASSSNPTVTNTEAF
J: TRBJ1-1
size: .
D: .
V: TRBV5-1

CDR3: ASSEGSTASYGYT
J: TRBJ1-2
size: .
D: .
V: TRBV9

CDR3: ASSLQTYQGGLAGGPGETQY
J: TRBJ2-5
size: .
D: TRBD2
V: TRBV5-1

CDR3: ASSLDRDRNQPQH
J: TRBJ1-5
size: .
D: TRBD1
V: TRBV11-2

CDR3: ASGASSTNEKLF
J: TRBJ1-4
size: .
D: .
V: TRBV11-2

CDR3: ASSEVRVTSEQF
J: TRBJ2-1
size: once
D: .
V: TRBV2

CDR3: ASSLRRGGGGQPQH
J: TRBJ1-5
size: .
D: .
V: TRBV13

CDR3: ASSLPGRAGYEQY
J: TRBJ2-7
size: .
D: TRBD2
V: TRBV7-9

CDR3: ASSSMAGQSNQPQH
J: TRBJ1-5
size: .
D: .
V: TRBV5-5

CDR3: ASSIFGGRSNNEQF
J: TRBJ2-1
size: .
D: TRBD2
V: TRBV27

CDR3: ASGRGSYEQY
J: TRBJ2-7
size: few
D: .
V: TRBV14

CDR3: ASRRDRGGYT
J: TRBJ1-2
size: .
D: TRBD1
V: TRBV2

CDR3: ASSMGQGAGQPQH
J: TRBJ1-5
size: .
D: TRBD1
V: TRBV19

CDR3: ASSDLPYEQY
J: TRBJ2-7
size: .
D: .
V: TRBV2

CDR3: ASSESLAGGYEQY
J: TRBJ2-7
size: .
D: TRBD2
V: TRBV5-6

CDR3: ASSFQGNYGYT
J: TRBJ1-2
size: .
D: .
V: TRBV28

CDR3: ASSRDRGSGYT
J: TRBJ1-2
size: .
D: TRBD1
V: TRBV6-1

CDR3: ASTSGIGGYNEQF
J: TRBJ2-1
size: .
D: .
V: TRBV5-4

CDR3: ASSSRQGDTEAF
J: TRBJ1-1
size: .
D: TRBD1
V: TRBV5-5

CDR3: ASSLGFRNGYT
J: TRBJ1-2
size: .
D: .
V: TRBV7-9

CDR3: ASSPLGLAGALGWADTQY
J: TRBJ2-3
size: .
D: TRBD2
V: TRBV7-7

CDR3: ASSLTVGGGRDTQY
J: TRBJ2-3
size: few
D: TRBD2
V: TRBV19

CDR3: ASRIQGANYGYT
J: TRBJ1-2
size: medium-sized
D: .
V: TRBV27

CDR3: ASSPRQGRTGELF
J: TRBJ2-2
size: .
D: TRBD1
V: TRBV18

CDR3: ASSLTGQGSYEQY
J: .
size: few
D: TRBD1
V: TRBV5-1

CDR3: ASRPSGSWELQF
J: TRBJ2-1
size: .
D: TRBD2
V: TRBV6-5

CDR3: ASSHAFTSGSYEQY
J: TRBJ2-7
size: .
D: TRBD2
V: TRBV4-1

CDR3: ASSSTGVAGNTIY
J: TRBJ1-3
size: .
D: TRBD1
V: TRBV5-1

CDR3: ASSLDRDSSSGNTIY
J: TRBJ1-3
size: .
D: TRBD1
V: TRBV11-3

CDR3: ASRPSGRKQF
J: TRBJ2-1
size: .
D: TRBD2
V: TRBV10-2

CDR3: ASSSTGANTGELF
J: TRBJ2-2
size: .
D: .
V: TRBV6-5

CDR3: ASKTDSSRNQF
J: TRBJ2-1
size: .
D: .
V: TRBV5-4

CDR3: ASSPQGTITNTQY
J: TRBJ2-3
size: .
D: TRBD2
V: TRBV5-4

CDR3: SVEPGETEAF
J: TRBJ1-1
size: .
D: .
V: TRBV29-1